These T cell receptor beta chains were read from a single sample in a study of blood T cell repertoires in COVID-19. Data came from immunoSEQ multiplex PCR; TCRdb stores just in-frame clones and leaves some out. Seen here are 120,000 or so clones, about 89% observed once, and the top ten hold 30%. Specimen: peripheral blood. The receptors derive from a woman in her sixties or seventies with acute or convalescent COVID-19. The CDR3 runs from the conserved cysteine through the conserved F or W. D genes are given only for firm matches. A clone size is listed for some rows: how often the clone was seen (once, few, many), or a class if it is expanded.

V gene	J gene	clone size	D gene	CDR3 DNA	CDR3 protein
TRBV7-3	TRBJ2-2	once	TRBD1	TGTGCCAGCAGCTTAATAGGGACAGGAGGACCGAAGGGGGCCGGGGAGCTGTTTTTT	CASSLIGTGGPKGAGELFF
TRBV7-9	TRBJ1-2	-	TRBD1	TGTGCCAGCAGCTCGGGACAGGCCTTTTTTGGTGGCTACACCTTC	CASSSGQAFFGGYTF
TRBV6-5	TRBJ2-5	-	TRBD1	TGTGCCAGCAGTACCGACAGGGGGCGCTGGGAGACCCAGTACTTC	CASSTDRGRWETQYF
TRBV7-9	TRBJ1-4	-	-	TGTGCCAGCCGGGGGGGCAATGAAAAACTGTTTTTT	CASRGGNEKLFF
TRBV9	TRBJ2-2	-	TRBD1	TGTGCCAGCAGCGTAACCAACAGGGGGTTCGGGGAGCTGTTTTTT	CASSVTNRGFGELFF
TRBV29-1	TRBJ1-4	-	-	TGCAGCGTTGAATCGGGGGTAGAATATTTGAAACTGTTTTTT	CSVESGVEYLKLFF
TRBV28	TRBJ1-2	few	-	TGTGCCAGCAGTTTGGGAGGGGGGCGGAACTATGGCTACACCTTC	CASSLGGGRNYGYTF
TRBV19	TRBJ1-5	-	TRBD1	TGTGCCAGTAGTGCCGACAGGGGAGCCAATCAGCCCCAGCATTTT	CASSADRGANQPQHF
TRBV7-9	TRBJ1-2	-	-	TGTGCCAGCAGCCCACTACCGTCCCGGGGGACCAGCTATGGCTACACCTTC	CASSPLPSRGTSYGYTF
TRBV7-3	TRBJ2-7	-	-	TGTGCCAGCAGCCTACAGGGACGACGCGCTGACGAGCAGTACTTC	CASSLQGRRADEQYF
TRBV5-4	TRBJ2-1	-	TRBD2	TGTGCCAGCAGCTCCCCGGGGGGCGGGGGGGCGACCTACAATGAGCAGTTCTTC	CASSSPGGGGATYNEQFF
TRBV9	TRBJ1-3	few	-	TGTGCCAGCAGCGTTTATACTGGAAACACCATATATTTT	CASSVYTGNTIYF
TRBV18	TRBJ2-2	-	-	TGTGCCAGCTCACCGAGCCGGGACTCCTACACCGGGGAGCTGTTTTTT	CASSPSRDSYTGELFF
TRBV6-5	TRBJ1-6	-	-	TGTGCCAGCAGTTTCGGACATCGGAATTCACCCCTCCACTTT	CASSFGHRNSPLHF
TRBV9	TRBJ2-1	-	TRBD2	TGTGCCAGCAGCGTAGGAATTAGCGGGGGGTACAATGAGCAGTTCTTC	CASSVGISGGYNEQFF
TRBV19	TRBJ1-2	-	TRBD1	TGTGCCAGTAGTATGAACCAGGGGGATGGCTACACCTTC	CASSMNQGDGYTF
TRBV2	TRBJ2-7	few	TRBD2	TGTGCCAGGAGTAGCGGGGGAAGCTCCTACGAGCAGTACTTC	CARSSGGSSYEQYF
TRBV30	TRBJ1-1	-	TRBD1	TGTGCCTGGGACCGGACAGGGCGGTGGGCTTTCTTT	CAWDRTGRWAFF